A selection of T cell receptor beta chains follows, all from one sample in a study of radiotherapy plus CTLA-4 blockade in lung cancer. Profiling relied on immunoSEQ multiplex PCR, and the TCRdb table lists in-frame clones only, not all of them. The table has tens of thousands of clones, around 86% seen once. Here the sequenced sample was peripheral blood, taken from a patient treated with radiotherapy plus ipilimumab. The source is a human donor with non-small cell lung cancer that progressed on radiotherapy plus ipilimumab. The CDR3 runs from the conserved cysteine through the conserved F or W. A D gene is named only where the DNA matches it firmly. Clone size is given for some rows only: seen once, a few or many times, or a class if the clone is expanded.

TRBV5-1	-	TRBJ2-7	-	TGCGCCAGCAGCCCCGATTCAGGGTACGAGCAGTACTTC	CASSPDSGYEQYF
TRBV5-4	TRBD2	TRBJ2-7	-	TGTGCCAGCAGCGGAAGCCTAGCGGCCAGCTCCTACGAGCAGTACTTC	CASSGSLAASSYEQYF
TRBV19	TRBD1	TRBJ2-5	-	TGTGCCAGTACCTTCGGGACAGGGGCTCAAGAGACCCAGTACTTC	CASTFGTGAQETQYF
TRBV7-2	TRBD1	TRBJ2-7	-	TGTGCCAGCAGCCCCGCCGGGACAGCCATCTACGAGCAGTACTTC	CASSPAGTAIYEQYF
TRBV6-6	-	TRBJ2-4	-	TGTGCCAGCAGTCTAATTGGTTTAGCCAAAAACATTCAGTACTTC	CASSLIGLAKNIQYF
TRBV30	-	TRBJ1-2	-	TGTGCCTGGAGGGCAGGGCCTAACTATGGCTACACCTTC	CAWRAGPNYGYTF
TRBV18	-	TRBJ2-1	-	TGTGCCAGCTCACGAGACTACAGGATCGATGAGCAGTTCTTC	CASSRDYRIDEQFF
TRBV9	TRBD1	TRBJ1-2	-	TGTGCCAGCAGCGTAGGGGAGGGGGCGTATGGCTACACCTTC	CASSVGEGAYGYTF
TRBV19	-	TRBJ2-2	-	TGTGCCAGCCACCGCCGGACCGGGGAGCTGTTTTTT	CASHRRTGELFF
TRBV2	-	TRBJ1-2	once	TGTGCCAGCAGTCCTACAGGGAAAGGGGACTATGGCTACACCTTC	CASSPTGKGDYGYTF
TRBV28	-	TRBJ2-1	once	TGTGCCAGCAGTGGTGCATCGGAGGTGGCCAATGAGCAGTTCTTC	CASSGASEVANEQFF
TRBV27	-	TRBJ2-7	-	TGTGCCAGCAGTTTTGCAGGGTCCTACGAGCAGTACTTC	CASSFAGSYEQYF
TRBV30	TRBD2	TRBJ2-4	-	TGTGCCTGGAGTGGGTGGGAGGGAATGGGCATTCAGTACTTC	CAWSGWEGMGIQYF
TRBV19	TRBD1	TRBJ2-6	-	TGTGCCAGTAGCAACAGGGGGCATCCGGGGGCCAACGTCCTGACTTTC	CASSNRGHPGANVLTF
TRBV10-3	TRBD2	TRBJ2-1	-	TGTGCCATCAGTGAACAGACTAGCGGGAGTATGGTCTACAATGAGCAGTTCTTC	CAISEQTSGSMVYNEQFF
TRBV18	TRBD1	TRBJ1-5	-	TGTGCCAGCTCACCGGTCCAGGGGGCGATTCAGCCCCAGCATTTT	CASSPVQGAIQPQHF
TRBV10-3	-	TRBJ2-2	-	TGTGCCATCAGTGCGACTCTACTCCTGGACACCGGGGAGCTGTTTTTT	CAISATLLLDTGELFF
TRBV6-6	TRBD1	TRBJ1-2	-	TGTGCCAGCAGGATCCTTGGACAGGGCCTAACTAATGGCTACACCTTC	CASRILGQGLTNGYTF
TRBV6-5	TRBD1	TRBJ2-7	-	TGTGCCAGCAGCGGGGTGGGGACAGGGTATTACGAGCAGTACTTC	CASSGVGTGYYEQYF
TRBV28	-	TRBJ2-1	-	TGTGCCAGCAGTTTATTAGCAGGGGGCGGGGGGCCGACCTACAATGAGCAGTTCTTC	CASSLLAGGGGPTYNEQFF
TRBV7-2	-	TRBJ2-6	-	TGTGCCAGCAGCTTACGTGGGAGCCTCTACTCTGGGGCCAACGTCCTGACTTTC	CASSLRGSLYSGANVLTF
TRBV30	-	TRBJ2-2	-	TGTGCCTGGAGGAGGTCGGGGGTCAACACCGGGGAGCTGTTTTTT	CAWRRSGVNTGELFF
TRBV2	-	TRBJ1-2	once	TGTGCCAGCAGTGGATCTGGGGTCTATGGCTACACCTTC	CASSGSGVYGYTF
TRBV7-9	TRBD1	TRBJ2-2	-	TGTGCCAGCAGCCCAGGACAGGGTAGTTGGAACACCGGGGAGCTGTTTTTT	CASSPGQGSWNTGELFF
TRBV28	-	TRBJ1-2	-	TGTGCCAGCAGTTTGTTTAGGGCTGGGGGTTTTGATGGCTACACCTTC	CASSLFRAGGFDGYTF
TRBV4-1	-	TRBJ2-7	-	TGCGCCAGCAGCCAAGATGGTGGCTATCCCTCCTACGAGCAGTACTTC	CASSQDGGYPSYEQYF
TRBV6-6	TRBD2	TRBJ2-5	-	TGTGCCAGCAGCAAATGGGACGAGACTAGCGTAGAGACCCAGTACTTC	CASSKWDETSVETQYF
TRBV7-9	-	TRBJ2-7	-	TGTGCCAGCAGCCCGGCGGTATCCTACGAGCAGTACTTC	CASSPAVSYEQYF
TRBV5-4	-	TRBJ1-6	-	TGTGCCAGCAGCGAGGACAGTAATTCACCCCTCCACTTT	CASSEDSNSPLHF
TRBV7-2	TRBD2	TRBJ2-3	-	TGTGCCAGCAGCGCCGGGACTAGCAATACGCAGTATTTT	CASSAGTSNTQYF
TRBV9	TRBD2	TRBJ2-1	-	TGTGCCAGCAGCGTAGCTCCACTAGCGGGGGTGGGGAATGAGCAGTTCTTC	CASSVAPLAGVGNEQFF
TRBV4-3	TRBD1	TRBJ2-2	-	TGCGCCAGCAGCCACGCCCGACAGGGGGCGGCCGGGGAGCTGTTTTTT	CASSHARQGAAGELFF
TRBV7-9	TRBD1	TRBJ2-5	-	TGTGCCAGCAGCATGACAGGGATATTGGAGACCCAGTACTTC	CASSMTGILETQYF
TRBV11-3	TRBD2	TRBJ2-1	-	TGTGCCAGCAGCTTTACAGGGACTAGCTCCTACAATGAGCAGTTCTTC	CASSFTGTSSYNEQFF
TRBV11-2	-	TRBJ2-3	-	TGTGCCAGCAGCCTCGGGACGGCCACAGATACGCAGTATTTT	CASSLGTATDTQYF
TRBV2	TRBD1	TRBJ1-4	-	TGTGCCAGCAGGTTTTGGGACAGTAATGAAAAACTGTTTTTT	CASRFWDSNEKLFF
TRBV7-9	-	TRBJ1-1	-	TGTGCCAGCAGCTTAGCTGTGATGGGCACTGAAGCTTTCTTT	CASSLAVMGTEAFF
TRBV30	-	TRBJ2-1	-	TGTGCCTGGAGACGAGGGCCCAATGAGCAGTTCTTC	CAWRRGPNEQFF
TRBV30	-	TRBJ2-5	once	TGTGCCTGGAGTTATGCCAGGGCCCGAGGAGAGACCCAGTACTTC	CAWSYARARGETQYF
TRBV7-2	TRBD2	TRBJ2-2	once	TGTGCCAGCCACAGGGGGAGCGGGGGGGCCACCGGGGAGCTGTTTTTT	CASHRGSGGATGELFF
TRBV5-1	-	TRBJ1-4	-	TGCGCCAGCAGCTTGCAAGGGGTTAGAAGAGAAAAACTGTTTTTT	CASSLQGVRREKLFF
TRBV4-2	-	TRBJ2-1	few	TGTGCCAGCAGCCAAGGGGGGGGGCCCGACAATGAGCAGTTCTTC	CASSQGGGPDNEQFF
TRBV29-1	-	TRBJ2-7	-	TGCAGCGTTGAAAGGGGGTCGGGCTACGAGCAGTACTTC	CSVERGSGYEQYF
TRBV11-2	-	TRBJ2-7	once	TGTGCCAGCAGCTTAGGAGGGGAGAGCTCCTACGAGCAGTACTTC	CASSLGGESSYEQYF
TRBV6-5	TRBD1	TRBJ2-3	-	TGTGCCAGCAGTAGACAGGGGGCGGGAACAGATACGCAGTATTTT	CASSRQGAGTDTQYF
TRBV5-4	TRBD1	TRBJ1-6	-	TGTGCCAGCAGTTTACAGGGGGCGTTTTCACCCCTCCACTTT	CASSLQGAFSPLHF
TRBV5-1	TRBD2	TRBJ2-3	once	TGCGCCAGCAGCTGGGGGATTACTAGCGGGGGTTCAGATACGCAGTATTTT	CASSWGITSGGSDTQYF
TRBV7-2	-	TRBJ2-3	once	TGTGCCAGCAGCTTAGAACGGGTCAGCACAGATACGCAGTATTTT	CASSLERVSTDTQYF
TRBV7-9	-	TRBJ1-2	few	TGTGCCAGCAGCTCGGAGGTGGGACGCTATGGCTACACCTTC	CASSSEVGRYGYTF
TRBV15	TRBD2	TRBJ2-1	-	TGTGCCACCAGCCGGCTAGCGGGGGGGAGGTACAATGAGCAGTTCTTC	CATSRLAGGRYNEQFF
TRBV28	-	TRBJ2-7	-	TGTGCCAGCAGGGGAACCCATTACATAATCGACTCCTACGAGCAGTACTTC	CASRGTHYIIDSYEQYF
TRBV5-4	-	TRBJ1-1	-	TGTGCCAGCAGCCGGGGGGAGATGAACACTGAAGCTTTCTTT	CASSRGEMNTEAFF
TRBV5-1	-	TRBJ2-7	-	TGCGCCAGCAGCTTGGTTGGGGGCACGAGGAACGAGCAGTACTTC	CASSLVGGTRNEQYF
TRBV6-1	-	TRBJ2-7	-	TGTGCCAGCAGTGAACAAGATTACGAGCAGTACTTC	CASSEQDYEQYF
TRBV5-1	TRBD2	TRBJ2-3	-	TGCGCCAGCAGCCTGTTTCGACTAGCGGGAGGGCCCGGAACAGATACGCAGTATTTT	CASSLFRLAGGPGTDTQYF
TRBV19	-	TRBJ1-1	few	TGTGCCAGTAGTATCCAAAGGGGGAGTATGGGCACTGAAGCTTTCTTT	CASSIQRGSMGTEAFF
TRBV9	TRBD1	TRBJ1-3	few	TGTGCCAGCAGCGGATCAGGGGGACACTCTGGAAACACCATATATTTT	CASSGSGGHSGNTIYF
TRBV2	TRBD1	TRBJ2-7	-	TGTGCCAGCAGTGCGGACAGGGGCCATCTCTACGAGCAGTACTTC	CASSADRGHLYEQYF
TRBV27	-	TRBJ2-2	-	TGTGCCAGCAGTGAGTGGGCTGGGACCGGGGAGCTGTTTTTT	CASSEWAGTGELFF